This TCR beta chain was observed in a study of blood T cell repertoires in COVID-19. As for the study in general: Some COVID-19 samples were acute and others convalescent; all came from the United States, Italy and Spain. PBMCs, B-cell-depleted T cells, or T cells provided the cDNA or gDNA that made up the material.

The CDR3 contains 16 residues. The ends lost 0 bases at V and 4 bases at J; junction bases unmatched: 7. Germline lookup yields CDR1 MNHEY and CDR2 SVGAGI. In the original workflow: Estimates of nucleated cell counts were drawn from the amplification of reference gene primers. Libraries were prepared by immunoSEQ multiplex PCR; TCRdb keeps only in-frame clonotypes and omits some of them. V and J calls and clone size are as listed in that table; D and trimming were resolved from the DNA. The data show approximately 270,000 clones, 75% to 90% seen once. Input material: peripheral blood. This sequence joins TRBV6-5 and TRBJ1-1; 8 bases fit TRBD1. The sequence was collected from a man aged 25-45 years with acute or convalescent COVID-19. This chain's CDR3 is CASSYSKTGGATEAFF. Here the CDR3 DNA reads TGTGCCAGCAGTTACTCGAAAACAGGGGGGGCCACTGAAGCTTTCTTT.